These 9 T cell receptor beta chains came from one sample sequenced in a study of memory CD4+ T cells and cytomegalovirus serostatus. Sequencing was performed with immunoSEQ multiplex PCR; in TCRdb, only in-frame clones are kept and a portion is missing. The table includes some 44,000 clones, around 77% detected once. The sort gate was single viable CD3+CD4+CD8-CD45RO+ cells for memory CD4+ T cells. The sample comprised memory CD4+ T cells from blood. All receptors come from an adult in good health and CMV-seronegative.

The chain is built from TRBV28 and TRBJ2-1; 11 nucleotides line up with TRBD2. CDR3 length equals 16 residues. Trimming at V came to 5 bases and at J to 4 bases, leaving 7 bases not matched to a gene. Germline loops: CDR1 MDHEN, CDR2 SYDVKM. The CDR3 protein is CASSPRGTSGYNEQFF. The CDR3 coding sequence is TGTGCCAGCAGTCCCAGGGGGACTAGCGGTTACAATGAGCAGTTCTTC.

In its sample, this clone was seen a few times. The V call is TRBV2, the J call TRBJ2-7; no clear D gene. Per germline, CDR1 SNHLY and CDR2 FYNNEI. The CDR3 extends over 12 amino acids. V was pared by 2 bases and J by 3 bases, with 5 bases between. The CDR3 loop is CASSEHLYEQYF. The CDR3, as DNA: TGTGCCAGCAGTGAACACCTCTACGAGCAGTACTTC.

The J gene is TRBJ2-5, the V gene TRBV7-2; TRBD1 matches at 9 bases. The CDR3 is 14 residues long. V shed 2 bases and J 5 bases; nucleotides not matched to a gene: 3. The germline V gene has CDR1 SGHTA and CDR2 FQGNSA. DNA of the CDR3: TGTGCCAGCAGCTTAAACAGGGGGCGGGAGACCCAGTACTTC. The encoded protein is CASSLNRGRETQYF.

The V and J genes are TRBV5-1 and TRBJ2-1; D gene uncertain. Trimming removed 0 bases at V and 4 bases at J, with 8 bases between. The CDR3 runs to 14 residues. CDR1 and CDR2 from the germline V gene are SGHRS and YFSETQ. CDR3 sequence: CASSLEGTYNEQFF. The CDR3 DNA reads as TGCGCCAGCAGCTTGGAGGGAACTTACAATGAGCAGTTCTTC.

The rearrangement uses TRBV19 and TRBJ2-2, with D maybe TRBD2 (6 bases). This CDR3 contains 12 residues. The germline V and J ends were trimmed by 11 bases and 1 base, with 8 bases remaining between them. The germline V gene encodes CDR1 LNHDA and CDR2 SQIVND (reference sequence). The CDR3 DNA reads TGTGCCGCCGGGGGGAACACCGGGGAGCTGTTTTTT. Encoded protein: CAAGGNTGELFF.

There are a few counts of this clone. The chain is built from TRBV7-2 and TRBJ1-2; D gene unclear. The CDR3 runs to 12 residues. V lost 5 bases and J lost 8, with 12 bases in between. CDR1 SGHTA and CDR2 FQGNSA come from the germline V gene. CDR3: CASSPNAGGYTF. The CDR3 DNA follows: TGTGCCAGCAGCCCGAACGCGGGAGGCTACACCTTC.

The chain combines TRBV2 with TRBJ2-2, with 10 bases lining up with TRBD1. The CDR3 contains 16 residues. V gave up 6 bases and J gave up 4 bases; unmatched junction bases: 8. Germline CDR1 and CDR2: SNHLY and FYNNEI. The CDR3 region is CASRGGTGASTGELFF. DNA for the CDR3: TGTGCCAGCAGGGGAGGGACAGGGGCGAGCACCGGGGAGCTGTTTTTT.

The CDR3 coding sequence is TGTGCCATCAGGGGGGACAGTGGCCAGCATTTT. Protein sequence: CAIRGDSGQHF. The rearrangement uses TRBV10-3 and TRBJ1-5, with 7 bases that match TRBD1. The CDR3 loop spans 11 amino acids. With 6 bases clipped from V and 12 bases from J, the junction kept 5 bases outside the gene matches. Germline CDR1 is ENHRY and CDR2 is SYGVKD.

The V and J genes are TRBV6-4 and TRBJ2-2; TRBD1 agrees at 8 bases. With V trimmed by 6 bases and J by 7 bases, 19 bases remained unmatched. This CDR3 is 18 amino acids long. Germline V CDR1 and CDR2: MRHNA, SNTAGT. The CDR3, as DNA: TGTGCCAGCAGCCCCAAGGGTCGGCCAGGGGGCGTCGGCGGGGAGCTGTTTTTT. Translation gives CASSPKGRPGGVGGELFF.